This T cell receptor (beta chain) derives from a study of Ad26.COV2.S vaccination and SARS-CoV-2 variants. Findings and caveats of the study: Non-spike TCR breadth showed similarity between vaccine and placebo recipients. TCR breadth and depth analyses may have underestimated total T cell responses. Spike-specific CD8+ and CD4+ T cell responses reportedly showed substantial breadth after vaccination.

Regarding this clone: The antigen remains unidentified.

V shed 4 bases and J 4 bases; nucleotides not matched to a gene: 12. The CDR3 spans 16 residues. Germline loops: CDR1 MDHEN, CDR2 SYDVKM. Method: immunoSEQ multiplex PCR; TCRdb's copy keeps in-frame clones and lacks some. The sample lists fewer than 150,000 clones, roughly 89% occurring once. Sequenced material: peripheral blood, taken after recovery from COVID-19. The gene calls are TRBV28 and TRBJ1-1, with 7 bases aligning to TRBD1. The sequence derives from a human donor who had recovered from COVID-19. The CDR3 bases are TGTGCCAGCAGTTCCCACCTGGGACAGAAGGGCACTGAAGCTTTCTTT. Protein: CASSSHLGQKGTEAFF.